Each of the 29 T cell receptor beta chains below was sequenced from the same sample in a study of blood T cell repertoires in COVID-19. Only in-frame clones appear in the TCRdb table, and some are missing; sequencing was by immunoSEQ multiplex PCR. Of 65,000 to 70,000 clones in the sample, 86% are singletons; the top ten hold 3.5% to 5%. Material: peripheral blood. These receptors were obtained from a middle-aged man with acute or convalescent COVID-19.

The chain is built from TRBV10-3 and TRBJ1-3, with D possibly being TRBD1 (6 bases). Germline V gene sequence: CDR1 ENHRY, CDR2 SYGVKD. Trimming shortened V by 7 bases and J by 0 bases, and 16 bases separated the two germline ends. The CDR3 totals 16 residues. In DNA form, the CDR3 reads TGTGCCATCAACGCAGGGGCTGGGCTCTCTGGAAACACCATATATTTT. This gives the protein CAINAGAGLSGNTIYF.

The chain is built from TRBV4-1 and TRBJ1-4; D is unresolved. V lost 0 bases and J 11 bases, leaving 13 bases between the germline ends. Germline V gene lookup returns CDR1 MGHRA and CDR2 YSYEKL. The CDR3 extends over 14 amino acids. The CDR3 reads CASSQEPTAGKLFF. For the CDR3, the DNA is TGCGCCAGCAGCCAAGAGCCAACGGCCGGGAAACTGTTTTTT.

The V call is TRBV28, the J call TRBJ2-7; TRBD2 matches 7 bases. V was clipped by 6 bases and J by 8 bases; unmatched bases: 13. CDR1 MDHEN and CDR2 SYDVKM come from the germline V gene. The CDR3 is 14 amino acids. The CDR3 sequence is CASSAWGEGLKQYF. The CDR3 bases are TGTGCCAGCAGCGCTTGGGGGGAGGGCCTTAAGCAGTACTTC.

This chain connects TRBV7-2 to TRBJ1-5; 7 nucleotides match TRBD1. The length of the CDR3 is 14 residues. V lost 3 bases and J lost 1; bases outside the gene matches: 0. CDR1 SGHTA and CDR2 FQGNSA come from the germline V gene. CDR3 bases: TGTGCCAGCAGCTTGACAGGGAGCAATCAGCCCCAGCATTTT. Translation: CASSLTGSNQPQHF.

The gene calls are TRBV28 and TRBJ2-1; TRBD2 matches at 13 bases. Germline V CDR1 and CDR2: MDHEN, SYDVKM. This CDR3 contains 16 residues. With V trimmed by 3 bases and J by 8 bases, 7 bases remained unmatched. Here the CDR3 reads CASSFAGTSGTHEQFF. CDR3 in DNA: TGTGCCAGCAGTTTCGCCGGGACTAGCGGGACACATGAGCAGTTCTTC. Full variable domain (remainder filled in from reference TRBV28 and TRBJ2-1): DVKVTQSSRYLVKRTGEKVFLECVQDMDHENMFWYRQDPGLGLRLIYFSYDVKMKEKGDIPEGYSVSREKKERFSLILESASTNQTSMYLCASSFAGTSGTHEQFFGPGTRLTVL.

The V gene is TRBV30, the J gene TRBJ1-2; tentatively, D is TRBD1 (5 bases). The CDR3 runs 17 residues. Trimming took off 5 bases at V and 7 bases at J, with 29 bases between the two ends. Germline V CDR1 and CDR2: GTSNPN, SVGIG (reference sequence). CDR3 nucleotide sequence: TGTGCCTGGTCACAGGACGTTCGAAACCGCCTTCGACGTGGCTACACCTTC. This translates into CAWSQDVRNRLRRGYTF.

The V and J genes are TRBV10-3 and TRBJ2-5; 8 bases map to TRBD2. The CDR3 has 17 residues. Germline CDR1 ENHRY, CDR2 SYGVKD. V dropped 3 bases and J dropped 5; count of bases not matched to a gene: 14. The CDR3 reads CAISDMSGRASLETQYF. The CDR3, as DNA: TGTGCCATCAGTGACATGAGCGGGAGAGCCAGTTTGGAGACCCAGTACTTC.

The genes are TRBV4-2 and TRBJ1-3, with D unresolved. This CDR3 is 16 amino acids long. V was pared by 6 bases and J by 2 bases, with 17 bases between. The germline V gene encodes CDR1 LGHNA and CDR2 YNFKEQ. Here the CDR3 DNA reads TGTGCCAGCAGGCCTTACAAAGGAGGGCCTGGAAACACCATATATTTT. Translating it yields CASRPYKGGPGNTIYF.

The gene calls are TRBV27 and TRBJ2-1, with 7 bases identical to TRBD2. V lost 5 bases to trimming and J lost 0 bases; unmatched junction nucleotides: 7. This CDR3 comprises 16 residues. In germline, CDR1 is MNHEY, CDR2 SMNVEV (reference sequence). CDR3 nucleotide sequence: TGTGCCAGCAGTCTTTCGGCTAGCGGCTCCTACAATGAGCAGTTCTTC. Encoded protein: CASSLSASGSYNEQFF.

CDR3 region: CASSQSGSIGDEQFF. The CDR3 bases are TGTGCCAGCAGCCAGAGCGGGTCCATTGGGGATGAGCAGTTCTTC. The chain carries TRBV7-9 and TRBJ2-1; tentative D call: TRBD2 (6 bases). The V gene's germline CDR1 is SEHNR and CDR2 FQNEAQ (reference sequence). The CDR3 totals 15 residues. V lost 5 bases, J lost 8 bases, and 19 bases lay in between.

The V and J genes are TRBV6-2 or TRBV6-3 and TRBJ2-3; TRBD1 matches 8 bases. Germline V gene sequence: CDR1 MNHEY, CDR2 SVGEGT. The CDR3 runs 16 residues. The trim removed 5 bases at V and 1 base at J, leaving 8 bases unmatched. The CDR3 loop reads CASSLTGGDGTDTQYF. CDR3 bases: TGTGCCAGCAGTCTTACAGGGGGTGACGGCACAGATACGCAGTATTTT.

The chain employs TRBV14 and TRBJ2-7, with 12 bases aligning to TRBD1. Germline V gene lookup returns CDR1 SGHDN and CDR2 FVKESK. This CDR3 spans 13 amino acids. With 10 bases clipped from V and 6 bases from J, the junction kept 7 bases outside the gene matches. CDR3 DNA sequence: TGTGCCACCGCGGGACAGGGGGCACTCGAGCAGTACTTC. Translation: CATAGQGALEQYF.

The chain joins TRBV9 to TRBJ2-5; 9 bases map to TRBD2. This CDR3 is 16 amino acids long. Unmatched junction bases numbered 8, after V lost 4 bases and J lost 1 base. Germline V gene lookup returns CDR1 SGDLS and CDR2 YYNGEE. The DNA of the CDR3 is TGTGCCAGCAGCTCCGGAGCGGGAGGCCTCCAAGAGACCCAGTACTTC. It codes for CASSSGAGGLQETQYF.

The V and J genes are TRBV11-2 and TRBJ2-2; weak D call: TRBD2 (5 bases). Germline CDR1 is SGHAT and CDR2 is FQNNGV. There are 17 residues in the CDR3. V was cut by 7 bases and J by 3 bases, with 21 bases left in between. The CDR3 region is CASTRRGTPLDTGELFF. The CDR3 DNA sequence: TGTGCCAGCACCCGACGGGGAACTCCCCTGGACACCGGGGAGCTGTTTTTT.

The chain has TRBV11-3 and TRBJ2-1; tentatively, D is TRBD1 (6 bases). Germline lookup yields CDR1 SGHNT and CDR2 YENEEA. CDR3 length: 16 amino acids. Trimming pared 4 bases from V and 2 bases from J, leaving 15 bases between. The CDR3 is CASSSRPRGPYNEQFF. The DNA of the CDR3 is TGTGCCAGCAGCTCCCGACCCAGGGGCCCCTACAATGAGCAGTTCTTC.

The genes are TRBV9 and TRBJ2-7; D might be TRBD2 (5 bases). V was cut by 4 bases and J by 4 bases, with 12 bases left in between. CDR1 is SGDLS, CDR2 YYNGEE, per germline. The CDR3 is 13 amino acids. The DNA for the CDR3 is TGTGCCAGCAGCCCGAGCGGTAGATACGAGCAGTACTTC. It codes for CASSPSGRYEQYF. Drawing the rest from reference TRBV9 and TRBJ2-7, the complete variable domain is DSGVTQTPKHLITATGQRVTLRCSPRSGDLSVYWYQQSLDQGLQFLIQYYNGEERAKGNILERFSAQQFPDLHSELNLSSLELGDSALYFCASSPSGRYEQYFGPGTRLTVT.

The rearrangement joins TRBV2 to TRBJ2-7, with D uncertain. Between the trimmed V and J ends, which lost 3 bases and 3 bases, there was a span of 12 bases. CDR1 and CDR2 from the germline V gene are SNHLY and FYNNEI. The CDR3 length is 14 residues. The DNA for the CDR3 is TGTGCCAGCAGTGATGGGTATGGCGGCTACGAGCAGTACTTC. Its translation is CASSDGYGGYEQYF.

The chain couples TRBV12-5 to TRBJ1-3; D is possibly TRBD1 (5 bases). The CDR3 consists of 12 residues. The V gene lost 7 bases and the J gene lost 1 base, with 5 bases spanning the gap. CDR1 is LGHNT, CDR2 FRNRAP, per germline. The CDR3 here is CASAGSGNTIYF. The CDR3 bases are TGTGCTAGTGCAGGGTCTGGAAACACCATATATTTT. Full variable domain (rest looked up from reference TRBV12-5 and TRBJ1-3): DARVTQTPRHKVTEMGQEVTMRCQPILGHNTVFWYRQTMMQGLELLAYFRNRAPLDDSGMPKDRFSAEMPDATLATLKIQPSEPRDSAVYFCASAGSGNTIYFGEGSWLTVV.

The chain combines TRBV19 with TRBJ1-5, with TRBD1 matching 8 bases. Losses at the gene ends were 10 bases for V and 2 bases for J; bases not matched to a gene: 4. CDR1 is LNHDA and CDR2 is SQIVND in the germline V gene (reference sequence). The CDR3 extends over 13 amino acids. The CDR3 DNA is TGTGCCACCAAGGGACAGGGCAATCAGCCCCAGCATTTT. Translated: CATKGQGNQPQHF. Combining the CDR3 with reference TRBV19 and TRBJ1-5 gives the whole variable domain DGGITQSPKYLFRKEGQNVTLSCEQNLNHDAMYWYRQDPGQGLRLIYYSQIVNDFQKGDIAEGYSVSREKKESFPLTVTSAQKNPTAFYLCATKGQGNQPQHFGDGTRLSIL.

This clone has just one count. DNA for the CDR3: TGTGCCAGCAGTTCACCCGGGACAGGGTGGTATGGCTACACCTTC. Translation gives CASSSPGTGWYGYTF. The chain couples TRBV28 to TRBJ1-2, with TRBD1 matching 9 bases. From germline, CDR1 is MDHEN and CDR2 SYDVKM. With 4 bases clipped from V and 5 bases from J, the junction kept 8 bases outside the gene matches. The CDR3 runs 15 residues.

This clone was seen a single time. This chain connects TRBV19 to TRBJ1-5; D may be TRBD1 (6 bases). The V gene's germline CDR1 is LNHDA and CDR2 SQIVND (reference sequence). This CDR3 spans 17 amino acids. V was pared by 5 bases and J by 7 bases, with 24 bases between. In DNA, the CDR3 is TGTGCCAGTAGTCCTTTGAGGGGCCAAAAGGGGGTACAGCCCCAGCATTTT. Its protein product is CASSPLRGQKGVQPQHF. Full variable domain (rest looked up from reference TRBV19 and TRBJ1-5): DGGITQSPKYLFRKEGQNVTLSCEQNLNHDAMYWYRQDPGQGLRLIYYSQIVNDFQKGDIAEGYSVSREKKESFPLTVTSAQKNPTAFYLCASSPLRGQKGVQPQHFGDGTRLSIL.

This chain links TRBV5-6 with TRBJ2-7, with 8 bases that match TRBD1. Unmatched junction bases numbered 5, after V lost 5 bases and J lost 1 base. Germline assignment: CDR1 SGHDT and CDR2 YYEEEE. This CDR3 spans 14 amino acids. The CDR3: CASRLTGGSYEQYF. CDR3 DNA: TGTGCCAGCAGACTCACAGGGGGATCCTACGAGCAGTACTTC.

The rearrangement joins TRBV25-1 to TRBJ2-1; 7 positions agree with TRBD2. The CDR3 is made up of 15 amino acids. After removal of 2 bases from V and 8 bases from J, the junction contained 9 bases not matched to a gene. The V gene's germline CDR1 is MGHDK and CDR2 SYGVNS. DNA of the CDR3: TGTGCCAGCAGTGAAGGGGGGAGGGCCTTCGATGAGCAGTTCTTC. Translated, it gives CASSEGGRAFDEQFF.

This sequence joins TRBV19 and TRBJ2-6; D might be TRBD1 (6 bases). CDR1 is LNHDA, CDR2 SQIVND, per germline (reference sequence). The CDR3 runs 17 residues. V was shortened by 3 bases and J by 4 bases, with 16 bases between the two germline ends. The CDR3 nucleotides are TGTGCCAGTAGTATGGGGGCCGGGCTTGGCGGGGCCAACGTCCTGACTTTC. Its protein is CASSMGAGLGGANVLTF. Full variable domain (outside the CDR3, taken from reference TRBV19 and TRBJ2-6): DGGITQSPKYLFRKEGQNVTLSCEQNLNHDAMYWYRQDPGQGLRLIYYSQIVNDFQKGDIAEGYSVSREKKESFPLTVTSAQKNPTAFYLCASSMGAGLGGANVLTFGAGSRLTVL.

This clone showed up just once. The chain uses TRBV28 and TRBJ2-3, with a possible D match to TRBD1 (6 bases). Germline lookup yields CDR1 MDHEN and CDR2 SYDVKM. The CDR3 contains 14 residues. The V and J ends lost 6 bases and 2 bases respectively, with 12 bases between them. The CDR3 coding sequence is TGTGCCAGCAGACCACAGGGTTTCACAGATACGCAGTATTTT. Its protein product is CASRPQGFTDTQYF.

J is TRBJ2-7 and V is TRBV4-1, with TRBD2 matching 12 bases. Trimming removed 0 bases from V and 6 bases from J; junction bases left unmatched: 6. Germline V gene sequence: CDR1 MGHRA, CDR2 YSYEKL. This CDR3 contains 16 residues. Written as DNA, the CDR3 is TGCGCCAGCAGCCAAGAAGGACTAGCGGGACGAAGCGAGCAGTACTTC. Protein product: CASSQEGLAGRSEQYF.

The chain is built from TRBV5-4 and TRBJ2-1, with 10 bases fitting TRBD2. With 4 bases clipped from V and 5 bases from J, the junction kept 9 bases outside the gene matches. Germline V CDR1 and CDR2: SGHNT, YYREEE (reference sequence). The CDR3 has 16 residues. The CDR3 DNA is TGTGCCAGCAGCGTTCTAGCGGGAGTTATCCACAATGAGCAGTTCTTC. Translating it yields CASSVLAGVIHNEQFF.

The chain uses TRBV3-1 (or the pseudogene TRBV3-2) and TRBJ1-2, with D maybe TRBD1 (5 bases). CDR1 and CDR2 (germline): LGHDT, YNNKEL (reference sequence). Trimming stripped 6 bases from V and 8 bases from J, with 16 bases between. The CDR3 spans 13 residues. CDR3 bases: TGTGCCAGCAGTCACACCGGGGCGGGAGGCTACACCTTC. It is translated as CASSHTGAGGYTF.

Remarks on this clone: Other nucleotide sequences from this sample produce the same CDR3. The CDR3 DNA reads as TGCGCCAGCAGCCAAGGCGACAGCTCCTACGAGCAGTACTTC. Encoded protein: CASSQGDSSYEQYF. The chain is built from TRBV4-1 and TRBJ2-7; tentatively, D is TRBD1 (5 bases). From germline, CDR1 is MGHRA and CDR2 YSYEKL. There are 14 residues in the CDR3. V dropped 1 base and J dropped 0 bases, with 7 bases sitting between them.